The 2 T cell receptor beta chains below come from one sample, sequenced in a study of ipilimumab plus nivolumab after autologous stem cell transplantation. Some clones are missing from TCRdb's copy, which holds only in-frame ones; the method was immunoSEQ multiplex PCR. The sample includes 43,000 or so clones, around nine tenths of them seen just once. The input for sequencing was PBMCs, taken in a trial of ipilimumab plus nivolumab as post-transplant consolidation. Receptors were obtained from a male donor with multiple myeloma.

The rearrangement uses TRBV7-2 and TRBJ2-7; possibly TRBD1 or TRBD2 for D (5 bases each). V lost 8 bases and J 0 bases, leaving 8 bases between the germline ends. The CDR3 spans 12 residues. The V gene's germline CDR1 is SGHTA and CDR2 FQGNSA. CDR3 nucleotides: TGTGCCAGCTCGGGACCCTCCTACGAGCAGTACTTC. Translation gives CASSGPSYEQYF.

This clone was found a few times. The CDR3 sequence: CASSEMGVQPQHF. The CDR3 coding sequence is TGTGCCAGCAGTGAAATGGGTGTTCAGCCCCAGCATTTT. The J gene is TRBJ1-5, the V gene TRBV6-1, with D unresolved. The germline V gene encodes CDR1 MNHNS and CDR2 SASEGT. The CDR3 is 13 amino acids. V dropped 2 bases and J dropped 6 bases, with 8 bases sitting between them.